This T cell receptor beta chain was identified in a study of graft-versus-host responses after intestinal transplantation. Study overall: Transplants were multivisceral, liver-intestinal, or isolated intestinal. Anti-thymocyte globulin induction was given to all recipients, followed by tacrolimus and steroids for around 3 years.

A remark on this clone: Its antigen is currently unknown.

Libraries were prepared by immunoSEQ multiplex PCR; TCRdb keeps only in-frame clonotypes and omits some of them. Found here are roughly 29,000 clones, 87% of them singletons; the top ten hold around a tenth. General study results and limits: Among circulating GvH clones, peak levels were associated with early post-transplant declines in HvG clones.

V trimming: 5 bases; J trimming: 2 bases; junction bases outside the gene matches: 10. Germline CDR1 and CDR2: SEHNR and FQNEAQ (reference sequence). The CDR3 has 17 residues. This receptor was identified in a human patient who received an intestinal transplant, so some T cells may come from the graft donor. The material was PBMCs, obtained about 420 days after intestinal transplantation. The chain combines TRBV7-9 with TRBJ2-2, with TRBD1 matching 8 bases. The CDR3 is CASSTATGAPNTGELFF. DNA for the CDR3: TGTGCCAGCAGCACCGCGACAGGGGCTCCTAACACCGGGGAGCTGTTTTTT.